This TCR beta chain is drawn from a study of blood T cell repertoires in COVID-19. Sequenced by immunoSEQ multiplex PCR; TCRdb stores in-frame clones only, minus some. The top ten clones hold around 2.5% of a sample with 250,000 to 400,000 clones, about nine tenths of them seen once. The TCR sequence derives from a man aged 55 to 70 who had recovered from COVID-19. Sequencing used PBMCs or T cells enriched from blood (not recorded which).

The CDR3 DNA reads as TGCGCCAGCAGCCAAGATCTAGCGGGTACGCAGTATTTT. This codes for CASSQDLAGTQYF. The gene calls are TRBV4-3 and TRBJ2-3, with 8 bases that match TRBD2. This CDR3 has 13 amino acids. Germline CDR1 LGHNA, CDR2 YSLEER. The V and J ends lost 0 bases and 8 bases, in that order; junction bases with no gene match: 1.